The entry that follows covers one TCR beta chain sequence. The clone's antigen remains unknown. Base-call qualities are not available, and no considerably larger clone is one nucleotide away. Taken from the germline V gene (reference sequence), the CDR1 and CDR2 loops are SGHNT and YYREEE. Taken from cysteine to phenylalanine, the CDR3 has 14 residues. Only the CDR3 part of the read is kept: 42 bases, read in frame from the first base. Trimming takes 3 bases off V and 1 base off J; junction bases not matched to a gene: 3. This sample was included in a study of cytomegalovirus exposure and HLA in healthy donors (dated by TCRdb to about 2017). Regarding the study in general: An earlier analysis of several hundred of the donors reported approximately 290 Gb of sequence data and 117 million unique TCR beta sequences from around 200 million T cells. HLA typing covered class I and class II loci at four-digit resolution. Rather than using new phenotypic data, the later analysis identified candidate immune exposures from TCR beta sequences and from how often those sequences occurred across donors. The number of donors typed differed by locus, with about 629-630 for A, B, C, DRB1 and DQB1, roughly 520 for DQA1, 606 for DPA1, and roughly 450 for DPB1. The genetic ancestry cluster associated with self-reported Caucasian donors included 81% of the roughly 400 genotyped donors. A separate validation cohort of about 110 different subjects was used in addition to the approximately 610-subject first cohort. Donor age, sex, ethnicity and CMV serostatus were collected together with the repertoire data. An early release covering just under 650 HLA-typed donors comprised about 290 gigabases of sequencing data and roughly 86 million unique TCR sequences. Every repertoire in the discovery cohort had been generated on one and the same sequencing platform. The study profiled the T cell repertoires of hundreds of subjects by immunosequencing and related them to cytomegalovirus serostatus. High-throughput TCR immunosequencing, statistical association of individual TCRs with disease status, and machine learning were combined to predict cytomegalovirus infection status. The study aimed to test whether cataloging public T cell receptors could reveal signatures of past pathogen exposure. In a later analysis, previously published TCR beta repertoires from some 640 donors were re-analyzed and high-resolution HLA genotyping was added so that TCR occurrence patterns could be studied. To decide whether each TCR beta V gene segment behaved as functional or pseudogenic, an earlier analysis of some 580 of the donors relied on high-throughput TCR beta sequencing. A later genetic analysis took genome-wide SNP genotypes for about 65% of the 666 donors and used that subset as a discovery cohort. Several DR-DQ haplotypes were handled as single units for association and clustering because linkage in the cohort was strong. Among 398 genotyped donors of the cohort, an average of roughly 230,000 unique TCR beta nucleotide sequences was sequenced per donor, of which roughly 18% were non-productive.

The research as a whole found: In an earlier analysis of around 600 of the donors, most TCR beta V segments were observed in productive rearrangements about 87% or about 30% of the time, broadly matching IMGT annotations. Compared with the approximately 670-donor mean, donors in an Asian-associated ancestry cluster had fewer N-insertions in productive TCRs, according to a later genetic analysis. The classifier was reported to diagnose cytomegalovirus status with high specificity and sensitivity in both the original cohort and the validation cohort. A cluster of highly shared sequence variants was judged likely to be a technical artifact of the sequencing pipeline. The earlier analysis of 450 to 700 of the donors excluded roughly 16 rarely observed V segments, including chromosome 9 orphons, because counts were too low. Most TCR sequences were observed very rarely across donors, whereas some public TCRs were present in many individuals. The only immune exposure information available for the cohort was CMV serostatus. In vitro tests confirmed that a few of the cytomegalovirus-associated TCR beta chains recognize cytomegalovirus antigens. In a later genetic analysis, a missense DCLRE1C variant was associated with V-gene and J-gene trimming of TCR beta chains, and the association was replicated in an independent cohort. A later analysis found that TCR association rates varied across HLA loci, with DRB1 alleles showing the most associated TCRs and HLA-C alleles the fewest. Only TCR beta chains were sequenced in this cohort, and the absence of alpha or paired-chain data limited detectable features. Several of the top co-occurrence clusters appeared to be linked to parvovirus B19, influenza, CMV and Epstein-Barr virus, according to a later analysis. Correlated functional status among segregating V segments might be attributable to linkage disequilibrium, but an unknown experimental factor could not be ruled out. Most CMV-associated TCR beta chains appeared to be HLA-restricted in a later analysis, and the HLA associations seemed to be driven largely by CMV exposure. In a later analysis, HLA-associated TCR beta chains showed more clonal expansion and lower generation probabilities than non-associated chains that were equally common. Specific HLA alleles were associated with 15,000 to 20,000 TCR beta sequences at a false discovery rate of 0.05 in a later analysis. When HLA alleles, especially DR and DQ, strongly co-occurred, TCR associations were difficult to assign to individual alleles. A total of roughly 160 TCR beta chains were listed by the study as associated with cytomegalovirus. The presence/absence analyses assumed that sequencing depth was roughly uniform across donors, and that assumption may not be true. A further reported finding was that TCR beta sequences accurately predicted the HLA-A and HLA-B alleles for most subjects in the first cohort. The authors suggested that the approach could potentially be extended to other disease states and immunological phenotypes. Because HLA typing was unavailable for some donors at each locus, only the typed subset was used in association tests. The 87-base-pair reads could not distinguish some IMGT-functional V segments, including TRBV6-2 and TRBV6-3, so those segments were excluded.

Receptors were amplified or captured by the immunoSEQ multiplex PCR assay. The multiplex PCR relied on a mix of 60 forward primers for TCR Vbeta segments and 13 reverse primers for TCR Jbeta segments. The CDR3 region of rearranged TCR beta genes was amplified from genomic DNA with a multiplex PCR assay. On the Illumina HiSeq System, the amplified TCR beta libraries were sequenced as 87-base-pair reads. In the paper's pipeline: A later analysis counted tens of millions of unique TCR beta chains across the 700 or so repertoires, and 9.5 million to 11 million of these chains were shared by at least two donors. To remove PCR and sequencing errors, raw reads were error-corrected and collapsed into unique sequences using a nearest-neighbor algorithm that merged closely related sequences. CDR3 sequences were aligned to IMGT reference sequences to assign V, D and J gene segments. For a sequence to be retained, a match of at least six nucleotides to both a V gene segment and a J gene segment was required. Rearrangements were called productive when the CDR3 lacked stop codons and stayed in frame with V and J; all others were non-productive. Following IMGT convention, CDR3 was defined as the stretch from the second conserved V-encoded cysteine to the conserved J-encoded phenylalanine. Sequences without an unambiguous match to a single V gene segment were excluded from the earlier analysis of 450 to 750 of the donors. An earlier analysis of a few hundred of the donors classified V segments as functional when productive rearrangements were above 56.7% and as segregating when the standard deviation between donors was above 5%. To diagnose cytomegalovirus status from the catalog of TCR beta chain sequences, a statistical classification framework was built. A later analysis assigned V and J genes by comparing TCR nucleotide sequences with IMGT/GENE-DB human TR gene sequences. The TCRdist pipeline was used in a later analysis to assign CDR3 sequences and most-parsimonious VDJ recombination scenarios. In a later analysis, every TCR beta chain was defined by the combination of its CDR3 amino acid sequence and its V-gene family, and reads without a unique V-gene family were dropped. In a later analysis, around 600 highly shared, low-generation-probability nucleotide sequences were removed to address suspected cross-contamination and a sequencing artifact. In a later analysis, a clonal expansion index was calculated for each public chain from normalized within-repertoire ranks of inferred template counts. In a later analysis, generation probabilities were computed using a VDJ recombination model fitted to out-of-frame rearrangements, and the results were checked against IGoR. Hypergeometric tests were used in a later analysis to score TCR-TCR, TCR-HLA and TCR-CMV co-occurrence, with a repertoire-size bias correction applied to the TCR pairs. To estimate false discovery rates, a later analysis permuted the HLA or CMV assignments 20 times. A later analysis grouped co-occurring TCRs with DBSCAN, adding TCRdist sequence similarity when clustering within HLA-allele-positive subsets. For co-occurrence clustering, repertoires with fewer than 30,000 or more than 120,000 public chains were excluded, along with roughly five repertoires with anomalous nucleotide sharing. The source is immuneACCESS, and TCRdb retained only in-frame sequences with V and J called. Part of the clones is not carried over; for the studies checked, unresolved V genes explain less than half of this, and the remainder is unexplained. V and J calls and clone size come straight from that table; D and trimming were deduced from the DNA. The sample includes under 100,000 clones, with 65% to 80% observed a single time. The ten biggest clones cover approximately 3% of the sample.

In total, over 600 healthy bone marrow donors made up the cohort. At the time of sampling, every cohort member was nominally healthy, though immune exposures that went unrecorded were likely present. The donor was CMV seronegative and was included in the group of under 450 seronegative cohort members. A peripheral blood sample was provided by each donor, and peripheral blood mononuclear cells were used for TCR beta sequencing. The Qiagen DNeasy Blood Extraction Kit was used to extract genomic DNA from the blood cell samples. The specimen sequenced was PBMCs. This chain is built from TRBV5-4 and TRBJ1-1, with 7 junctional bases fitting TRBD1. The TCR originated in a man aged 35-49 years in good health and CMV-seronegative. The CDR3: CASSYRGTNTEAFF. The DNA is TGTGCCAGCAGCTACAGGGGAACGAACACTGAAGCTTTCTTT.